The 11 T cell receptor beta chains in this list originate from one sample, sequenced in a study of blood T cell repertoires in COVID-19. Sequencing used immunoSEQ multiplex PCR; TCRdb keeps in-frame clones, though not all of them. The sample records over 85,000 clones, 80% to 95% being singletons. Sequenced sample: peripheral blood. The receptors were sampled from a human donor with active COVID-19. The donor label of this sample is uncertain.

This chain uses TRBV6-6 with TRBJ2-7, with 9 bases lining up with TRBD1. Germline V lookup: CDR1 MNHNY, CDR2 SVGAGI (reference sequence). The CDR3 sequence is 16 residues long. With V trimmed by 7 bases and J by 2 bases, 12 bases remained unmatched. CDR3 sequence (DNA): TGTGCCAGCAATACAAAGGGACAGGGCGGCCCCTACGAGCAGTACTTC. Protein: CASNTKGQGGPYEQYF.

V and J are TRBV28 and TRBJ1-1, with a tentative D call TRBD1 (5 bases). Germline V gene sequence: CDR1 MDHEN, CDR2 SYDVKM. The V end lost 2 bases, the J end lost 1 base, and 11 bases lay between the germline ends. The CDR3 sequence is 15 residues long. The CDR3 sequence is CASSLPSGGNTEAFF. CDR3 nucleotide sequence: TGTGCCAGCAGTTTACCGTCGGGGGGGAACACTGAAGCTTTCTTT.

The sample holds one count of this clone. In nucleotides, the CDR3 is TGTGCCAGCAGCGTAGGGACTAGCGGCCCAGATACGCAGTATTTT. Amino acid sequence: CASSVGTSGPDTQYF. The chain has TRBV9 and TRBJ2-3, with 10 positions matching TRBD2. V lost 0 bases to trimming and J lost 4 bases; unmatched junction nucleotides: 2. Germline values: CDR1 SGDLS, CDR2 YYNGEE. The CDR3 sequence is 15 residues long. The variable domain in full, with the rest retrieved from reference TRBV9 and TRBJ2-3, is DSGVTQTPKHLITATGQRVTLRCSPRSGDLSVYWYQQSLDQGLQFLIQYYNGEERAKGNILERFSAQQFPDLHSELNLSSLELGDSALYFCASSVGTSGPDTQYFGPGTRLTVL.

The chain joins TRBV7-9 to TRBJ1-4, with D perhaps TRBD1 (6 bases). The CDR3 totals 15 residues. Trimming took off 6 bases at V and 7 bases at J, with 18 bases between the two ends. The germline V gene has CDR1 SEHNR and CDR2 FQNEAQ (reference sequence). CDR3 residues: CASRGNRVIIEKLFF. CDR3 in DNA: TGTGCCAGCAGGGGGAACAGGGTAATAATTGAAAAACTGTTTTTT. The full variable domain, its missing parts supplied by reference TRBV7-9 and TRBJ1-4, is DTGVSQNPRHKITKRGQNVTFRCDPISEHNRLYWYRQTLGQGPEFLTYFQNEAQLEKSRLLSDRFSAERPKGSFSTLEIQRTEQGDSAMYLCASRGNRVIIEKLFFGSGTQLSVL.

This chain links TRBV7-9 with TRBJ1-6; 8 nucleotides line up with TRBD1. The V gene end was trimmed by 3 bases and the J gene end by 14 bases; junction bases not matched to a gene: 9. Per the germline V gene, CDR1 is SEHNR and CDR2 is FQNEAQ (reference sequence). The length of the CDR3 is 14 residues. CDR3 nucleotide sequence: TGTGCCAGCAGCTTGGCCCAGGGGGCCGCGACCCTCCACTTT. Its protein is CASSLAQGAATLHF.

The chain has TRBV5-4 and TRBJ1-2, with 7 positions matching TRBD1. The ends lost 0 bases at V and 3 bases at J; junction bases unmatched: 5. The CDR3 runs 15 residues. The germline gives CDR1 SGHNT, CDR2 YYREEE (reference sequence). The DNA of the CDR3 is TGTGCCAGCAGCTTGGGACAGGGCAACTACTATGGCTACACCTTC. Protein product: CASSLGQGNYYGYTF.

This rearrangement joins TRBV7-9 to TRBJ1-3; 8 bases map to TRBD1. The ends lost 5 bases at V and 4 bases at J; junction bases unmatched: 10. Germline V gene sequence: CDR1 SEHNR, CDR2 FQNEAQ (reference sequence). CDR3 length: 16 residues. CDR3 sequence (DNA): TGTGCCAGCAGCCTCACCAGGGGGCCGAAGGGAAACACCATATATTTT. It translates to CASSLTRGPKGNTIYF. The full variable domain, completed using reference TRBV7-9 and TRBJ1-3, is DTGVSQNPRHKITKRGQNVTFRCDPISEHNRLYWYRQTLGQGPEFLTYFQNEAQLEKSRLLSDRFSAERPKGSFSTLEIQRTEQGDSAMYLCASSLTRGPKGNTIYFGEGSWLTVV.

This rearrangement joins TRBV4-3 to TRBJ1-1; 7 nucleotides line up with TRBD1. Germline V gene data show CDR1 as LGHNA and CDR2 as YSLEER. The CDR3 has 12 amino acids. The junction had 4 bases not matched to a gene; V was cut back by 4 bases and J by 8 bases. The CDR3: CASSRAQGEAFF. In DNA, the CDR3 is TGCGCCAGCAGCCGGGCACAGGGGGAAGCTTTCTTT.

Notes on this clone: Relative to the germline gene, one junction end is altered; a read error may explain this. The chain has TRBV27 and TRBJ1-2, with D perhaps matching TRBD1 (5 bases). The length of the CDR3 is 15 residues. The germline V gene encodes CDR1 MNHEY and CDR2 SMNVEV (reference sequence). CDR3 nucleotides: TGTGCCGGCAGTTTATCATTCCGGGGGGTGGGTGGCTACACCTTC. This translates into CAGSLSFRGVGGYTF.

The chain combines TRBV6-2 or TRBV6-3 with TRBJ2-7, with 7 nucleotides matching TRBD1. J lost 0 bases, V lost 6 bases, and 8 bases had no gene match. This CDR3 has 15 residues. CDR1 is MNHEY, CDR2 SVGEGT, per germline. The CDR3 loop reads CASSSGTANSYEQYF. Here the CDR3 DNA reads TGTGCCAGCAGCTCGGGGACAGCTAACTCCTACGAGCAGTACTTC.

The gene calls are TRBV10-3 and TRBJ1-6; 10 nucleotides agree with TRBD1. Trimming cost V 4 bases and J 1 base; bases outside gene matches: 7. This CDR3 has 18 amino acids. In germline, CDR1 is ENHRY, CDR2 SYGVKD. The CDR3 sequence: CAISGGQGFESYNSPLHF. The CDR3 DNA reads as TGTGCCATCAGTGGGGGACAGGGGTTTGAATCCTATAATTCACCCCTCCACTTT.